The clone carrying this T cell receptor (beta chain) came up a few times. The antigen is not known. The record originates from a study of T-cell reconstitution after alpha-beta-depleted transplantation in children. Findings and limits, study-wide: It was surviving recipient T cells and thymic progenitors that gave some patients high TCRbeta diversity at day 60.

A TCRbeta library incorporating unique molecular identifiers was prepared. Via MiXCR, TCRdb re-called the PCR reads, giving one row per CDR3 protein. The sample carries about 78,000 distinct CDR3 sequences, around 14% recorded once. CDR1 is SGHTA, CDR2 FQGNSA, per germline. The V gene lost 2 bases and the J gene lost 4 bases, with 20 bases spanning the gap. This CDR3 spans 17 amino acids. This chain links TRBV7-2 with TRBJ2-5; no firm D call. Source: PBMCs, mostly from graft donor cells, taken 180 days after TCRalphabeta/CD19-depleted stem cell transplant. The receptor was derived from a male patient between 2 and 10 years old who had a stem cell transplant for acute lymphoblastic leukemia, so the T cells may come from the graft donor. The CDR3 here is CASSLYGWRTVGETQYF. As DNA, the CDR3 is TGTGCCAGCAGCTTATACGGGTGGCGGACGGTGGGAGAGACCCAGTACTTC.